One and the same sample provided the 9 T cell receptor beta chains below, sequenced in a study of blood T cell repertoires in COVID-19. This table comes from immunoSEQ multiplex PCR, and its TCRdb copy is limited to in-frame clones, with some not included. The sample carries roughly 290,000 clones, roughly nine tenths recorded once. The sequenced material came from PBMCs or T cells enriched from blood (not recorded which). These receptor sequences come from a woman aged 40 to 49 who had recovered from COVID-19.

This clone was seen a handful of times. The chain couples TRBV7-9 to TRBJ2-5; 7 nucleotides agree with TRBD1. CDR1 is SEHNR, CDR2 FQNEAQ, per germline (reference sequence). This CDR3 spans 13 amino acids. V shed 5 bases, J shed 5 bases, and the junction held 5 bases outside the gene matches. DNA of the CDR3: TGTGCCAGCAGCGCCACAGGGGTGGAGACCCAGTACTTC. Translated, it gives CASSATGVETQYF.

This chain joins TRBV15 and TRBJ2-7; 7 nucleotides align to TRBD2. The CDR3 consists of 16 residues. The V gene end was trimmed by 4 bases and the J gene end by 0 bases; junction bases not matched to a gene: 9. In germline, CDR1 is LNHNV, CDR2 YYDKDF (reference sequence). In nucleotides, the CDR3 is TGTGCCACCAGCACTTGGGGACTATCAAGCTCCTACGAGCAGTACTTC. Amino acids: CATSTWGLSSSYEQYF.

The gene calls are TRBV4-3 and TRBJ1-5; 7 positions match TRBD1. CDR3 size: 17 residues. V lost 0 bases to trimming and J lost 3 bases; unmatched junction nucleotides: 8. From germline, CDR1 is LGHNA and CDR2 YSLEER. The CDR3 DNA reads TGCGCCAGCAGCCAAGATCTCGCAGGGGGTGTCAATCAGCCCCAGCATTTT. Its protein product is CASSQDLAGGVNQPQHF.

This clone occurred once. The rearrangement uses TRBV28 and TRBJ1-5; weak D call: TRBD1 (6 bases). CDR1 is MDHEN and CDR2 is SYDVKM in the germline V gene. This CDR3 contains 15 residues. Trimming stripped 8 bases from V and 1 base from J, with 15 bases between. Here the CDR3 reads CASSSGGLSNQPQHF. The CDR3 nucleotides read TGTGCCAGCTCAAGCGGGGGCCTAAGCAATCAGCCCCAGCATTTT.

The gene calls are TRBV3-1 (or the pseudogene TRBV3-2) and TRBJ1-3; D gene ambiguous. The CDR3 runs to 15 residues. Germline V gives CDR1 LGHDT, CDR2 YNNKEL (reference sequence). Trimming removed 2 bases at V and 4 bases at J, with 12 bases between. The CDR3 here is CASSQLAVVGNTIYF. CDR3 sequence (DNA): TGTGCCAGCAGCCAATTAGCAGTCGTGGGAAACACCATATATTTT.

The chain couples TRBV25-1 to TRBJ2-1; 10 nucleotides match TRBD2. The V and J ends lost 0 bases and 5 bases, in that order; junction bases with no gene match: 4. This CDR3 region has 16 residues. The germline V gene has CDR1 MGHDK and CDR2 SYGVNS. The DNA for the CDR3 is TGTGCCAGCAGTGAATACGCTAGCGGGAGACACAATGAGCAGTTCTTC. This codes for CASSEYASGRHNEQFF.

J is TRBJ1-6 and V is TRBV27; D uncertain. V was trimmed by 0 bases and J by 11 bases, leaving 8 bases between them. The CDR3 extends over 13 amino acids. Germline loops: CDR1 MNHEY, CDR2 SMNVEV (reference sequence). In DNA form, the CDR3 reads TGTGCCAGCAGTTTATCGGCAGGCCCACCCCTCCACTTT. It encodes CASSLSAGPPLHF.

The V gene is TRBV13, the J gene TRBJ2-5, with D possibly being TRBD1 (5 bases). The CDR3 contains 19 residues. The germline gives CDR1 PRHDT, CDR2 FYEKMQ (reference sequence). V gave up 5 bases and J gave up 2 bases, with 27 bases separating them. This CDR3 is CASSPRDNPFVPGQETQYF. The CDR3 DNA follows: TGTGCCAGCAGCCCCCGTGATAACCCCTTCGTACCAGGGCAAGAGACCCAGTACTTC. Variable domain in full (rest from reference TRBV13 and TRBJ2-5): AAGVIQSPRHLIKEKRETATLKCYPIPRHDTVYWYQQGPGQDPQFLISFYEKMQSDKGSIPDRFSAQQFSDYHSELNMSSLELGDSALYFCASSPRDNPFVPGQETQYFGPGTRLLVL.

The chain recombines TRBV28 with TRBJ1-3, with TRBD1 as a possible D gene (6 bases). The CDR3 runs to 17 residues. The germline CDR1 and CDR2 sequences are MDHEN and SYDVKM. V shed 3 bases and J shed 0 bases, with 15 bases lying between them. CDR3 coding DNA: TGTGCCAGCAGTTTGGGGGGGCAGAAGGTCTCTGGAAACACCATATATTTT. Translated: CASSLGGQKVSGNTIYF.